The clone carrying this T cell receptor (beta chain) occurred a few times. The sample belongs to a study of cytomegalovirus exposure and HLA in healthy donors. The CDR3 spans 16 residues. Germline V gene lookup returns CDR1 SGHTA and CDR2 FQGNSA. Trimming removed 7 bases from V and 3 bases from J; junction bases left unmatched: 11. 60 Vbeta and 13 Jbeta primers were used in PCR. Sequencing used immunoSEQ multiplex PCR; TCRdb keeps in-frame clones, though not all of them. The sample lists 130,000 to 150,000 clones; around four fifths were seen once. Donors consisted of healthy bone marrow donors. This sequence was found in a female donor in good health and CMV-seronegative. The gene calls are TRBV7-2 and TRBJ1-2; the match to TRBD1 covers 10 bases. What was sequenced was PBMCs. CDR3 protein: CASTLTGGHSYYGYTF. Here the CDR3 DNA reads TGTGCCAGCACCTTGACAGGGGGCCATAGTTACTATGGCTACACCTTC. The full variable domain, in which reference TRBV7-2 and TRBJ1-2 provide the parts outside the CDR3, is GAGVSQSPSNKVTEKGKDVELRCDPISGHTALYWYRQSLGQGLEFLIYFQGNSAPDKSGLPSDRFSAERTGGSVSTLTIQRTQQEDSAVYLCASTLTGGHSYYGYTFGSGTRLTVV.